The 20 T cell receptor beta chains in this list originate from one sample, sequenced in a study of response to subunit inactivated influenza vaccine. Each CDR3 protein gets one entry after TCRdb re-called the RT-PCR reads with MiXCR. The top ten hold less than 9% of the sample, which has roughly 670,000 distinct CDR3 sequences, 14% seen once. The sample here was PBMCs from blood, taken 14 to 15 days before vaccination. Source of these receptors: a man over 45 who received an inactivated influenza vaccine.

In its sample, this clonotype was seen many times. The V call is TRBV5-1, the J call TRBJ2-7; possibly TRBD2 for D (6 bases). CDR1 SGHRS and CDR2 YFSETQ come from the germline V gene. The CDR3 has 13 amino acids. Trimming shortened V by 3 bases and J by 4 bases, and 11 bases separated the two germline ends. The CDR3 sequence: CASSSVTSYEQYF. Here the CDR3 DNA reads TGCGCCAGCAGCTCGGTGACTAGTTACGAGCAGTACTTC.

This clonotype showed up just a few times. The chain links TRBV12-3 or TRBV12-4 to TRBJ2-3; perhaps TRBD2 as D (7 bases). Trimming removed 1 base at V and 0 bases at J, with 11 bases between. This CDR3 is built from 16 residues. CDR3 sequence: CASSLVGGASTDTQYF. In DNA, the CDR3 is TGTGCCAGCAGTTTAGTGGGGGGGGCTAGCACAGATACGCAGTATTTT.

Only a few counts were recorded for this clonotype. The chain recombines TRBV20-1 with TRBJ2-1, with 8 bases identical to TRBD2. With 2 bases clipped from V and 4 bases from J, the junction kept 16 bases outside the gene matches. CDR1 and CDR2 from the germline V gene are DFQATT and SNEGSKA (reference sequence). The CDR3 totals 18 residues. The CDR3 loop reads CSARPTSGESLTYNEQFF. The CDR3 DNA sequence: TGCAGTGCTAGACCTACTAGCGGAGAGTCCCTAACATACAATGAGCAGTTCTTC.

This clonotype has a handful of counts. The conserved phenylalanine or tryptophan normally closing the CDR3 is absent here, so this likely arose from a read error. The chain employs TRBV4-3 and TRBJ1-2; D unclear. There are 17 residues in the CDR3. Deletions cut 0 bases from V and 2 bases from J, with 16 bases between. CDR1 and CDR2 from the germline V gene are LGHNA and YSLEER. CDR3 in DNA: TGCGCCAGCAGCCAAGAGCTTTCCCGGACGGCGAACTATGGCTACACCCTC. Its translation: CASSQELSRTANYGYTL.

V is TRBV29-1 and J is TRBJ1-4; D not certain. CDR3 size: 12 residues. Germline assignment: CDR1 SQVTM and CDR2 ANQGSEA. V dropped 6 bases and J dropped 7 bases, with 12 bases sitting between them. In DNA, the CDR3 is TGCAGCGTCATAGGACGGGGTGAAAAACTGTTTTTT. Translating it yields CSVIGRGEKLFF.

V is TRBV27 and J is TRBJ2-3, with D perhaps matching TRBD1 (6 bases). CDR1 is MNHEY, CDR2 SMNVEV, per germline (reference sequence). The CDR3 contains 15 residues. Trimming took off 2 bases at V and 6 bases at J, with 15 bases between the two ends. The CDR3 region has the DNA TGTGCCAGCAGTTTAAGGACAGCTGGTTTTGATACGCAGTATTTT. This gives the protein CASSLRTAGFDTQYF.

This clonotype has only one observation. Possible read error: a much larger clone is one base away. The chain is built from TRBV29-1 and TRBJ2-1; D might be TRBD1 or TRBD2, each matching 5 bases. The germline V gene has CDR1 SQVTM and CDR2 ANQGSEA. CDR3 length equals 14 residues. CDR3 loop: CSVEPGPLGNEQSF. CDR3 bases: TGCAGCGTTGAACCGGGGCCCCTCGGGAATGAGCAGTCCTTC.

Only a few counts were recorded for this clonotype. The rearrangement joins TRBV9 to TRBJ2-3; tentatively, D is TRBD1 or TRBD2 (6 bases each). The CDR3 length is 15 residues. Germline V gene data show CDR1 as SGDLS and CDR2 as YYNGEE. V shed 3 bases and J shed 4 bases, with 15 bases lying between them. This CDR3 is CASSDGGHPADTQYF. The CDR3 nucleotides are TGTGCCAGCAGCGACGGGGGCCACCCGGCAGATACGCAGTATTTT.

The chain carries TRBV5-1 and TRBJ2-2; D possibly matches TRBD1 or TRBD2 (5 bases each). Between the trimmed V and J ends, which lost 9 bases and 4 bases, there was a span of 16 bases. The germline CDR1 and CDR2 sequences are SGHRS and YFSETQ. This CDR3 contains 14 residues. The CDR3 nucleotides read TGCGCCACTGCCCTGAGGGGTGGCACCGGGGAGCTGTTTTTT. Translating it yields CATALRGGTGELFF.

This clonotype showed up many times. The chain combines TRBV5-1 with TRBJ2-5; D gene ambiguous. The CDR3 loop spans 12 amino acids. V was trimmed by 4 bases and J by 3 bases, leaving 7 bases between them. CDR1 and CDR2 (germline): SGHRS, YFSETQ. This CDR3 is CASSGDEETQYF. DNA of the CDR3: TGCGCCAGCAGCGGAGACGAAGAGACCCAGTACTTC. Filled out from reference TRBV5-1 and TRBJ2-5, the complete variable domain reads KAGVTQTPRYLIKTRGQQVTLSCSPISGHRSVSWYQQTPGQGLQFLFEYFSETQRNKGNFPGRFSGRQFSNSRSEMNVSTLELGDSALYLCASSGDEETQYFGPGTRLLVL.

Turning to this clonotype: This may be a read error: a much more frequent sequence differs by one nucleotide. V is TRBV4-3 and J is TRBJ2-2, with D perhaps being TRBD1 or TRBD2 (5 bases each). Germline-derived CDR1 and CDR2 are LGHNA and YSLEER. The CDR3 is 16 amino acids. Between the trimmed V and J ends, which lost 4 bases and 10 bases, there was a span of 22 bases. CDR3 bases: TGCGCCAGCAGCCCAAGCCGGGGCAGTGGGGTCGCGGAGCTGTTTTTT. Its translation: CASSPSRGSGVAELFF.

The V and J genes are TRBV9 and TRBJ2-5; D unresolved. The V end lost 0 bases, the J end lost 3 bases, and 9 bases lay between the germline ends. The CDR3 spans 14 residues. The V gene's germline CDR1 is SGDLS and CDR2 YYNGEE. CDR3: CASSVASAKETQYF. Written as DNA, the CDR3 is TGTGCCAGCAGCGTAGCCAGCGCGAAAGAGACCCAGTACTTC.

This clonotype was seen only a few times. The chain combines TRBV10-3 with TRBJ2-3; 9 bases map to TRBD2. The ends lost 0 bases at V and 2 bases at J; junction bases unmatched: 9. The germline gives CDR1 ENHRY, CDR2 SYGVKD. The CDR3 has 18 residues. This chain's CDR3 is CAISESKRSGGHTDTQYF. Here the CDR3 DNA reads TGTGCCATCAGTGAGTCGAAACGTAGCGGGGGACACACAGATACGCAGTATTTT.

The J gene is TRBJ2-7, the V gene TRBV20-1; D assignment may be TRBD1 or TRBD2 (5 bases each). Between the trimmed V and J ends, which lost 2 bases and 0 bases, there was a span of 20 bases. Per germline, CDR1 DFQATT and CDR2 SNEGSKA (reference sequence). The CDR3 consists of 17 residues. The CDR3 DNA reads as TGCAGTGCTAGATCCGGGGCAGGCTCCCTAACCTCCTACGAGCAGTACTTC. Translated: CSARSGAGSLTSYEQYF.

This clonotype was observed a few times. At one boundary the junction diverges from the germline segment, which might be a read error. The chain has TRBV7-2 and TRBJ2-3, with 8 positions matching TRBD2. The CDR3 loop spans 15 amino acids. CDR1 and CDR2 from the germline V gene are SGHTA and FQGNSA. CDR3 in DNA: TGTGCCAGCAGCTTAGGGTGGACTAGCAAAGATACGCAGTATTTT. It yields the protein CASSLGWTSKDTQYF. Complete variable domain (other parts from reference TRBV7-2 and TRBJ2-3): GAGVSQSPSNKVTEKGKDVELRCDPISGHTALYWYRQSLGQGLEFLIYFQGNSAPDKSGLPSDRFSAERTGGSVSTLTIQRTQQEDSAVYLCASSLGWTSKDTQYFGPGTRLTVL.

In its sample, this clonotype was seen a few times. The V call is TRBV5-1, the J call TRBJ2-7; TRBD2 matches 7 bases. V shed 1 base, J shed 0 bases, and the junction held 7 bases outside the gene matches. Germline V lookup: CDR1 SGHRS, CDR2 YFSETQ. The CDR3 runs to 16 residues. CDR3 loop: CASSLYASGVSYEQYF. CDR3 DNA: TGCGCCAGCAGCTTGTACGCCAGCGGGGTCTCCTACGAGCAGTACTTC.

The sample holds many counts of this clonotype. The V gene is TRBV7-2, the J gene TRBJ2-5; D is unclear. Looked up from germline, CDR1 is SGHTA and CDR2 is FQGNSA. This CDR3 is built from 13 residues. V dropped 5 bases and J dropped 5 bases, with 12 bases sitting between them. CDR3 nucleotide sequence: TGTGCCAGCAGCACCCGGGTGGAGGAGACCCAGTACTTC. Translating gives CASSTRVEETQYF.

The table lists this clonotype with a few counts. The CDR3 region has the DNA TGCAGCGCGCGGGATCACATGAACACTGAAGCTTTCTTT. Its translation: CSARDHMNTEAFF. The rearrangement links TRBV29-1 to TRBJ1-1; no reliable D call. V lost 7 bases and J 0 bases, leaving 12 bases between the germline ends. Per the germline V gene, CDR1 is SQVTM and CDR2 is ANQGSEA. The CDR3 runs 13 residues.

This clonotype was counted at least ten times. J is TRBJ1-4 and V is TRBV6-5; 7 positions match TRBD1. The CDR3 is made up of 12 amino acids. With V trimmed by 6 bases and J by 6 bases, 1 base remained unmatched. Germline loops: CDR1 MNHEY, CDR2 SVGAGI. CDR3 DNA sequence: TGTGCCAGCAGAACAGGGGATGAAAAACTGTTTTTT. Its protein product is CASRTGDEKLFF.

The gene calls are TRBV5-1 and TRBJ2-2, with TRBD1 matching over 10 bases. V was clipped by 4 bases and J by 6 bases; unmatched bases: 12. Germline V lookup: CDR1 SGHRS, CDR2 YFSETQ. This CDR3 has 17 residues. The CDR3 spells CASSLDPGQGFSGELFF. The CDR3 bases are TGCGCCAGCAGCCTGGATCCGGGACAGGGGTTCTCCGGGGAGCTGTTTTTT.